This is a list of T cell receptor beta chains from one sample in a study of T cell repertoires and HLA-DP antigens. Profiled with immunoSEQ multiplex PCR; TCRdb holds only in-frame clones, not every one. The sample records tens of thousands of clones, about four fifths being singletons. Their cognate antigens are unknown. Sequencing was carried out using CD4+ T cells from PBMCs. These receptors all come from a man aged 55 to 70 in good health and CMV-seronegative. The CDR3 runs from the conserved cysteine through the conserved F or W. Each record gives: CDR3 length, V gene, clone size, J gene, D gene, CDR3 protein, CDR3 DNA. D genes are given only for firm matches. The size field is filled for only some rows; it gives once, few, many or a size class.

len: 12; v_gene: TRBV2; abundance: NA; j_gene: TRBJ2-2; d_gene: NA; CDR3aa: CATTTGAGELFF; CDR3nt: TGTGCCACTACGACAGGAGCCGGGGAGCTGTTTTTT
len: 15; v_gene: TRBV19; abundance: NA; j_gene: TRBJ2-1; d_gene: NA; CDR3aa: CASRSSWSSYNEQFF; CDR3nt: TGTGCCAGTAGATCCTCGTGGAGCTCCTACAATGAGCAGTTCTTC
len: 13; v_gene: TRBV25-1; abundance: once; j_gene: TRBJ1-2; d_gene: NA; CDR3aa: CASSEQGYYGYTF; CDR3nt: TGTGCCAGCAGTGAACAGGGATACTATGGCTACACCTTC
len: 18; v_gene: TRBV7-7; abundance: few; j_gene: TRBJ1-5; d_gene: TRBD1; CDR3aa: CASSLKGQSTYSNQPQHF; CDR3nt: TGTGCCAGCAGCTTAAAGGGACAGTCTACGTATAGCAATCAGCCCCAGCATTTT
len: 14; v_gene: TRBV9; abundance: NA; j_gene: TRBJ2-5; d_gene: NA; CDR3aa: CASSVGGSQETQYF; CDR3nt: TGTGCCAGCAGCGTAGGGGGCAGCCAAGAGACCCAGTACTTC
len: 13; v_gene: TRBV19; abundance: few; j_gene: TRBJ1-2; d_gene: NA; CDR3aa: CASAPTGGYGYTF; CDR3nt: TGTGCCAGCGCCCCGACAGGAGGCTATGGCTACACCTTC
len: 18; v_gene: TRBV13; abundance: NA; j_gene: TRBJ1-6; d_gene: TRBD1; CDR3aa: CASSQLSFGTGGNSPLHF; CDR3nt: TGTGCCAGCAGCCAATTGTCCTTCGGGACAGGGGGTAATTCACCCCTCCACTTT
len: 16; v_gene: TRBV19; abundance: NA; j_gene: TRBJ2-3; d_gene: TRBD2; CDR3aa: CASSMRPSGSSDTQYF; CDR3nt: TGTGCCAGTAGTATGCGGCCTAGCGGGAGCTCAGATACGCAGTATTTT
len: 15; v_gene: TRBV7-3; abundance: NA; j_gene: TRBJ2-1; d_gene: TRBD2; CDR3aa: CASSVILAGMNEQFF; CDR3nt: TGTGCCAGCAGCGTAATATTAGCGGGAATGAATGAGCAGTTCTTC
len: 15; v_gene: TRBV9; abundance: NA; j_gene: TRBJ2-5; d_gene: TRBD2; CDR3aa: CASSVRPSGQETQYF; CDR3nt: TGTGCCAGCAGCGTAAGACCTAGCGGACAAGAGACCCAGTACTTC
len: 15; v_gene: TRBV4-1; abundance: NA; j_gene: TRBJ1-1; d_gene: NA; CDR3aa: CASSQRTDVNTEAFF; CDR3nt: TGCGCCAGCAGCCAAAGGACAGACGTGAACACTGAAGCTTTCTTT
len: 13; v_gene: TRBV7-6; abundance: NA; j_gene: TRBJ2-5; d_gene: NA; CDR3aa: CASSSLVQETQYF; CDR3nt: TGTGCCAGCAGCTCCTTGGTCCAAGAGACCCAGTACTTC
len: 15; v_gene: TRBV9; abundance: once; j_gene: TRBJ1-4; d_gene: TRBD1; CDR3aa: CASSVGTGGGEKLFF; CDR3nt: TGTGCCAGCAGCGTAGGGACAGGGGGAGGGGAAAAACTGTTTTTT
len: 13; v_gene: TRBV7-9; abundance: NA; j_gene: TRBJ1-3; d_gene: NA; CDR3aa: CASSLDRRVMIYF; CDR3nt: TGTGCCAGCAGCTTAGATCGGCGGGTAATGATATATTTT
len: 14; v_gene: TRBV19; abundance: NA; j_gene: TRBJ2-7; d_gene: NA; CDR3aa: CASSIRPMSYEQYF; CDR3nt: TGTGCCAGTAGTATACGGCCGATGTCCTACGAGCAGTACTTC
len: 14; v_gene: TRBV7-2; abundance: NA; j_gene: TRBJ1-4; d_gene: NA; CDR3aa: CASSPTRTAEKLFF; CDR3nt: TGTGCCAGCAGCCCGACGAGGACAGCAGAAAAACTGTTTTTT
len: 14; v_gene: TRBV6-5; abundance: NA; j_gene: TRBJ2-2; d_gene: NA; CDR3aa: CASSYVENTGELFF; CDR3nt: TGTGCCAGCAGTTACGTCGAGAACACCGGGGAGCTGTTTTTT
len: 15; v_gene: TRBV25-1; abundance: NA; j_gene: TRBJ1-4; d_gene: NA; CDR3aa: CASSEGGGFNEKLFF; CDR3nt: TGTGCCAGCAGTGAAGGGGGGGGGTTTAATGAAAAACTGTTTTTT
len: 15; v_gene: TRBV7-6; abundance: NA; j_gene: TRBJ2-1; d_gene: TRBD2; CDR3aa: CASSPGPSGSGEQFF; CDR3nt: TGTGCCAGCAGCCCAGGGCCTAGCGGGAGCGGCGAGCAGTTCTTC
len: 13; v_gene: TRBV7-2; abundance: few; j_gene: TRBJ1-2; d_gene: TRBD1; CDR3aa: CATHPGGDYGYTF; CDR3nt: TGTGCCACCCACCCAGGGGGAGACTATGGCTACACCTTC
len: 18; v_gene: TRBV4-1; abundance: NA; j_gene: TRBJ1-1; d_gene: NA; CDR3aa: CASSQDSQAWGAFTEAFF; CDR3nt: TGCGCCAGCAGCCAAGATTCACAGGCGTGGGGGGCCTTCACTGAAGCTTTCTTT
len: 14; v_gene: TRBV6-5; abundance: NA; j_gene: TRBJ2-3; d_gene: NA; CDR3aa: CASSYPGSTDTQYF; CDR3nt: TGTGCCAGCAGTTACCCGGGGAGCACAGATACGCAGTATTTT
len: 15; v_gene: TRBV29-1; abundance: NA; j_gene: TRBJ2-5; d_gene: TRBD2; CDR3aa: CSTFLGLEGEETQYF; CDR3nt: TGCAGCACATTTCTGGGACTAGAGGGTGAAGAGACCCAGTACTTC
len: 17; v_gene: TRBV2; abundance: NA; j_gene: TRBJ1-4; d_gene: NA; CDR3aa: CASSEALNRQLNEKLFF; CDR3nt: TGTGCCAGCAGTGAAGCGCTGAACAGGCAGCTTAATGAAAAACTGTTTTTT
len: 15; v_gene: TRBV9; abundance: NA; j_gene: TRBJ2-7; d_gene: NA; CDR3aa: CASSVDPGKAYEQYF; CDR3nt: TGTGCCAGCAGCGTAGACCCGGGGAAGGCCTACGAGCAGTACTTC
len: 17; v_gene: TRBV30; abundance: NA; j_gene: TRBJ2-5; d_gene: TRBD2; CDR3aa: CACSPGLAFYRAETQYF; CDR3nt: TGTGCCTGCTCTCCGGGACTAGCGTTCTACCGCGCGGAGACCCAGTACTTC
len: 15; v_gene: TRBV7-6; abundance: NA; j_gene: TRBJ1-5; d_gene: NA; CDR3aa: CASSLVSEGNQPQHF; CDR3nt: TGTGCCAGCAGCTTAGTGTCAGAGGGCAATCAGCCCCAGCATTTT
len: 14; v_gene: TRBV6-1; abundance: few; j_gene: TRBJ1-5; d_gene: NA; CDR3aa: CASSEGTLRVAQHF; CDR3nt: TGTGCCAGCAGTGAAGGCACCTTGAGGGTGGCCCAGCATTTT
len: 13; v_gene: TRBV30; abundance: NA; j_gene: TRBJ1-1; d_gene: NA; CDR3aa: CARTRRGDTEAFF; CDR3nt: TGTGCGCGTACGCGCAGAGGGGACACTGAAGCTTTCTTT
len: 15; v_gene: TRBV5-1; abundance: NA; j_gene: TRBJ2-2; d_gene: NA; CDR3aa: CASSLATGNTGELFF; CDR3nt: TGCGCCAGCAGCTTGGCCACGGGAAACACCGGGGAGCTGTTTTTT
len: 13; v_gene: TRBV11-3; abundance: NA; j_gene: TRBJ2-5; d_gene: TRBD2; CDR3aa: CASSFSGGETQYF; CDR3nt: TGTGCCAGCAGCTTCTCGGGGGGAGAGACCCAGTACTTC
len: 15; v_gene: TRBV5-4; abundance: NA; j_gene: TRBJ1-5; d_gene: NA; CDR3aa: CASSPDGGQGQPQHF; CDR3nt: TGTGCCAGCAGCCCGGATGGGGGGCAGGGACAGCCCCAGCATTTT
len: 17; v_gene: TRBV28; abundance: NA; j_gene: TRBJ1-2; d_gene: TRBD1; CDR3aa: CASRAPAGTGRGYGYTF; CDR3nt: TGTGCCAGCAGGGCTCCCGCCGGGACAGGGAGGGGGTATGGCTACACCTTC
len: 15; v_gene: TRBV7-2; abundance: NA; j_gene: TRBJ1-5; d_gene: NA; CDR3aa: CASSLERGVNQPQHF; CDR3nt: TGTGCCAGCAGCTTAGAACGGGGGGTCAATCAGCCCCAGCATTTT
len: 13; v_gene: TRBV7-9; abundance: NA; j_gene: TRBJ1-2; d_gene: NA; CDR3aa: CASSLNSNYGYTF; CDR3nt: TGTGCCAGCAGCTTAAATTCTAACTATGGCTACACCTTC
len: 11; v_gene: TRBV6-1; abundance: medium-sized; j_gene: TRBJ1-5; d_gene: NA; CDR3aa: CASSEMQPQHF; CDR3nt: TGTGCCAGCAGTGAGATGCAGCCCCAGCATTTT
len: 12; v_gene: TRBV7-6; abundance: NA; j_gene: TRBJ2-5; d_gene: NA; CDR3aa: CATGVGVETQYF; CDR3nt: TGTGCCACCGGCGTGGGGGTAGAGACCCAGTACTTC
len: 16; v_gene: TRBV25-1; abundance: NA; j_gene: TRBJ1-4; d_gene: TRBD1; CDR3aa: CASSGWTGGTNEKLFF; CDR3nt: TGTGCCAGCAGTGGGTGGACAGGAGGCACTAATGAAAAACTGTTTTTT
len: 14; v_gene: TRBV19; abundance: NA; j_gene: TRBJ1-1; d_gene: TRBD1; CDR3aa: CASSPQGDLKAAFF; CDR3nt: TGTGCCAGTAGCCCGCAGGGGGATCTCAAGGCGGCTTTCTTT
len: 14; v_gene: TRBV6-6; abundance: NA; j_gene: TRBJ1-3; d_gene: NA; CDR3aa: CASSRGTIGNTIYF; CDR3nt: TGTGCCAGCAGCCGAGGGACAATTGGAAACACCATATATTTT
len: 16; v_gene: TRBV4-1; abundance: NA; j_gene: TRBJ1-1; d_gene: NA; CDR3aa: CASSRSGSGMNTEAFF; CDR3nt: TGCGCCAGCAGCAGGTCGGGGAGTGGGATGAACACTGAAGCTTTCTTT
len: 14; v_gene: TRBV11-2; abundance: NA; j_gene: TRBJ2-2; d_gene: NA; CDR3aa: CASSLEINTGELFF; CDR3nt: TGTGCCAGCAGCTTGGAGATTAACACCGGGGAGCTGTTTTTT
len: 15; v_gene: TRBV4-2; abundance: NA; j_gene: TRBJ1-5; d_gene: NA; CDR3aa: CASSQQARDNQPQHF; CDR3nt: TGTGCCAGCAGCCAACAGGCGAGGGACAATCAGCCCCAGCATTTT
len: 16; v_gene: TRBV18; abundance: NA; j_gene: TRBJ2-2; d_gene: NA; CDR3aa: CASSPGKETNTGELFF; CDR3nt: TGTGCCAGCTCACCCGGGAAGGAGACGAACACCGGGGAGCTGTTTTTT
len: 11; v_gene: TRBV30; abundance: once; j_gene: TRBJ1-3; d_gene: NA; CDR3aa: CAWRGGNTIYF; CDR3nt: TGTGCCTGGAGGGGCGGAAACACCATATATTTT
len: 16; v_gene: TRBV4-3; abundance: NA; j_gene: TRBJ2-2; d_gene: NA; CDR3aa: CASSQDRTRSTGELFF; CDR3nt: TGCGCCAGCAGCCAAGATCGGACCCGAAGCACCGGGGAGCTGTTTTTT
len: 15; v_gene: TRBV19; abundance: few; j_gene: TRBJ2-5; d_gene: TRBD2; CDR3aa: CASSLSAGSGETQYF; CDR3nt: TGTGCCAGTAGTCTCTCAGCGGGGTCAGGGGAGACCCAGTACTTC
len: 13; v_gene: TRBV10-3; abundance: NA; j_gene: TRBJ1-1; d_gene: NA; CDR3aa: CAISANPNTEAFF; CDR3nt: TGTGCCATCAGTGCCAACCCGAACACTGAAGCTTTCTTT
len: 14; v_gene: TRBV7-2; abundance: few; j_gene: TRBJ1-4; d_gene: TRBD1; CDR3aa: CASSPDRVGEKLFF; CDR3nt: TGTGCCAGCAGCCCCGACAGGGTAGGGGAAAAACTGTTTTTT